The 4 T cell receptor beta chains presented below share a single source sample, sequenced in a study of Ad26.COV2.S vaccination and SARS-CoV-2 variants. Treatment meaning: over 15 received Ad26.COV2.S at low or high dose, single or two shots; 5 received placebo; per-sample allocation not given. Day 63 after the first injection of vaccine or placebo was the sampling time. Method: immunoSEQ multiplex PCR; TCRdb's copy keeps in-frame clones and lacks some. The data show about 680,000 clones, with more than 70% seen just once and nearly 1.5% held by the top ten. The starting material was peripheral blood, obtained in a trial of Ad26.COV2.S vaccine versus placebo. The origin of the receptors is a person between 18 and 59 years old who received the Ad26.COV2.S COVID-19 vaccine or a placebo.

The CDR3 region is CASSYAFNQKLFF. The CDR3 DNA follows: TGTGCCAGCAGTTACGCCTTTAACCAAAAACTGTTTTTT. The chain carries TRBV6-6 and TRBJ1-4; D is unclear. V lost 2 bases and J 9 bases, leaving 10 bases between the germline ends. Germline loops: CDR1 MNHNY, CDR2 SVGAGI (reference sequence). The CDR3 length is 13 residues.

The rearrangement links TRBV5-1 to TRBJ2-5; 8 bases agree with TRBD1. Germline assignment: CDR1 SGHRS and CDR2 YFSETQ. V trimming: 0 bases; J trimming: 2 bases; junction bases outside the gene matches: 3. The CDR3 runs 15 residues. In nucleotides, the CDR3 is TGCGCCAGCAGCTTGGCCTGGACAGGGCAAGAGACCCAGTACTTC. Protein sequence: CASSLAWTGQETQYF.

This clone was detected only once. V and J are TRBV20-1 and TRBJ1-2, with D maybe TRBD1 (5 bases). CDR1 and CDR2 from the germline V gene are DFQATT and SNEGSKA (reference sequence). The V end was cut by 3 bases, the J end by 8 bases, with 13 bases between. The CDR3 has 12 amino acids. Here the CDR3 DNA reads TGCAGTGCTAGTAGCCAGGGTGGAGGCTACACCTTC. Its translation is CSASSQGGGYTF.

The chain carries TRBV15 and TRBJ2-6; no clear D gene. Per germline, CDR1 LNHNV and CDR2 YYDKDF (reference sequence). The CDR3 runs 16 residues. The germline V and J ends were trimmed by 0 bases and 2 bases, with 8 bases remaining between them. The CDR3 bases are TGTGCCACCAGCAGAGATCATGTTGCTGGGGCCAACGTCCTGACTTTC. It encodes CATSRDHVAGANVLTF.